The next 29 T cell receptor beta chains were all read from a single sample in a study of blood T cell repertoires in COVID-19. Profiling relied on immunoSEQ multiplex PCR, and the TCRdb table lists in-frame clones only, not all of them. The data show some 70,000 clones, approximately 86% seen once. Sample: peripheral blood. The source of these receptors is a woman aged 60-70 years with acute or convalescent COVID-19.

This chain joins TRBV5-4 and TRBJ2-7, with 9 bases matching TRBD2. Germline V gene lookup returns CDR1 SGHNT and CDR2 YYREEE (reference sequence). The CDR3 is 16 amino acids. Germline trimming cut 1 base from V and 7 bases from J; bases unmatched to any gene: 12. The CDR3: CASSLRVAGGPGEQYF. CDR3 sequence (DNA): TGTGCCAGCAGCTTGAGGGTGGCGGGAGGGCCGGGGGAGCAGTACTTC.

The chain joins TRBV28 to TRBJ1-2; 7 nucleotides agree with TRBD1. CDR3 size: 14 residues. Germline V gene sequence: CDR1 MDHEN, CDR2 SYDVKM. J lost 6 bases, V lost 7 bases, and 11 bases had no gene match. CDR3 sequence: CASISDRYFHGYTF. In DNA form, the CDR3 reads TGTGCCAGCATCTCGGACAGGTACTTTCATGGCTACACCTTC.

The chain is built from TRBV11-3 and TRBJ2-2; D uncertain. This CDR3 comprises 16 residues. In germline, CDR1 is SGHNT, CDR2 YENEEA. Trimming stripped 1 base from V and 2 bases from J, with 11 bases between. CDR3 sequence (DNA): TGTGCCAGCAGCTTAGGGGCCCAGATTAACACCGGGGAGCTGTTTTTT. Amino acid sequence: CASSLGAQINTGELFF.

The CDR3 nucleotides are TGTGCCAGAAGCTTGGAGTACAGGATTTATAGCAATCAGCCCCAGCATTTT. This sequence encodes CARSLEYRIYSNQPQHF. The rearrangement uses TRBV5-3 and TRBJ1-5, with D tentatively TRBD1 (5 bases). TRBV5-3 has ORF status, its function being uncertain. V lost 0 bases to trimming and J lost 0 bases, with 13 bases between them. The CDR3 has 17 residues.

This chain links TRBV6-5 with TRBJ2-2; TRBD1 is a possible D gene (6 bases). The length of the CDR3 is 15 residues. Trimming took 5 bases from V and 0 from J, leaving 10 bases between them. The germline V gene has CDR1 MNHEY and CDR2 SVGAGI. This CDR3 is CASSSGQTNTGELFF. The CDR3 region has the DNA TGTGCCAGCAGTAGCGGACAGACGAACACCGGGGAGCTGTTTTTT.

The CDR3 nucleotides are TGTGCCAGTAGTATAGGGGGCTATAGCAATCAGCCCCAGCATTTT. Protein product: CASSIGGYSNQPQHF. The chain has TRBV19 and TRBJ1-5, with D tentatively TRBD1 (5 bases). This CDR3 has 15 amino acids. V was pared by 1 base and J by 0 bases, with 7 bases between. Germline V gene lookup returns CDR1 LNHDA and CDR2 SQIVND (reference sequence).

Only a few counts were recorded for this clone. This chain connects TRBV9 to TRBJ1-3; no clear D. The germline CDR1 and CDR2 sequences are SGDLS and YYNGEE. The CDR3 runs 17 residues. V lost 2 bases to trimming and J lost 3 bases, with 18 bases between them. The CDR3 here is CASSVGFEATNGNTIYF. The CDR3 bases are TGTGCCAGCAGCGTGGGATTTGAAGCGACTAATGGAAACACCATATATTTT.

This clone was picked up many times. The CDR3 sequence is CASSPSGGLASDTQYF. As DNA, the CDR3 is TGTGCCAGCAGCCCTTCCGGGGGACTAGCGTCTGATACGCAGTATTTT. The chain links TRBV14 to TRBJ2-3; 10 bases map to TRBD2. The germline V gene has CDR1 SGHDN and CDR2 FVKESK. The length of the CDR3 is 16 residues. The V gene end was trimmed by 4 bases and the J gene end by 6 bases; junction bases not matched to a gene: 10.

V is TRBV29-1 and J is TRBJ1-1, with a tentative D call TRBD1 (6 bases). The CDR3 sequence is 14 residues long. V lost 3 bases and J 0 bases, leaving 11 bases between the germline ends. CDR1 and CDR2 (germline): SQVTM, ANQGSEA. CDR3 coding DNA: TGCAGCGTTGACGAGACAGGATTGAACACTGAAGCTTTCTTT. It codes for CSVDETGLNTEAFF.

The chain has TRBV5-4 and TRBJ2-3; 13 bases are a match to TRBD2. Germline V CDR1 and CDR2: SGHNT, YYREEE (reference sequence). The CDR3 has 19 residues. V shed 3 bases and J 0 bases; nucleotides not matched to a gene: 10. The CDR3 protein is CASSYSGLAGAFSTDTQYF. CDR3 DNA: TGTGCCAGCAGCTACTCCGGACTAGCGGGAGCCTTTAGCACAGATACGCAGTATTTT.

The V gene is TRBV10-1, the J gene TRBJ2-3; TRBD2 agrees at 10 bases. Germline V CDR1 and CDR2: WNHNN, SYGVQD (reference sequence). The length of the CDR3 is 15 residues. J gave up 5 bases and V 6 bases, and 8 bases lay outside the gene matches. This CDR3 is CASRRTSGQEDTQYF. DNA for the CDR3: TGCGCCAGCAGACGGACTAGCGGCCAGGAAGATACGCAGTATTTT.

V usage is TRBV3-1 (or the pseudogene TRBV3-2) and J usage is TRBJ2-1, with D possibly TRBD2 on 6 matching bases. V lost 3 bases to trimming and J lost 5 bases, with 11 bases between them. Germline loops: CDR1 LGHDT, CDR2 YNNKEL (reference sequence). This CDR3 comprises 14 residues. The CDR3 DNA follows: TGTGCCAGCAGCCAGGGGCGGGGTAACAATGAGCAGTTCTTC. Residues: CASSQGRGNNEQFF.

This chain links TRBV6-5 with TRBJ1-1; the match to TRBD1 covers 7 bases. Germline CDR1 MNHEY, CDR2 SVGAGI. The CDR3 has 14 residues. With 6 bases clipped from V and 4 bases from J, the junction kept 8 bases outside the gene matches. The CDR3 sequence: CASSFDRVGTEAFF. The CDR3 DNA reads TGTGCCAGCAGCTTCGACAGGGTGGGCACTGAAGCTTTCTTT.

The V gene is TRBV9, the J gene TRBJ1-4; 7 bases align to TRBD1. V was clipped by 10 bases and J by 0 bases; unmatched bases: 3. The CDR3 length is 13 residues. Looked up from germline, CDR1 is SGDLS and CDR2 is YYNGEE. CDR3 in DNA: TGTGCCTCAGGGGGTACAACTAATGAAAAACTGTTTTTT. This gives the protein CASGGTTNEKLFF.

The CDR3 region has the DNA TGTGCCAGTAGTATGGGGCTAGCCGGGGAGCTGTTTTTT. This encodes CASSMGLAGELFF. This chain links TRBV19 with TRBJ2-2, with a possible D match to TRBD1 (5 bases). The length of the CDR3 is 13 residues. From germline, CDR1 is LNHDA and CDR2 SQIVND (reference sequence). The V end was cut by 3 bases, the J end by 6 bases, with 8 bases between.

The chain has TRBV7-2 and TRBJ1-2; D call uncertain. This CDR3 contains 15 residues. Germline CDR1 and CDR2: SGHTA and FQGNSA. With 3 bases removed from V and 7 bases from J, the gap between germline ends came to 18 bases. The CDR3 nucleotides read TGTGCCAGCAGCTTTCCCAGCGGGCCTGAGGCTGGCTACACCTTC. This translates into CASSFPSGPEAGYTF.

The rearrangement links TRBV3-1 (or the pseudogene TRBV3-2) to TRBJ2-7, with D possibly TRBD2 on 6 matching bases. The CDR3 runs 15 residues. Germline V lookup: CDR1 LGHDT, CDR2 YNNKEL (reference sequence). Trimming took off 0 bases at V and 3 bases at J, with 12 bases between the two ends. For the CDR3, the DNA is TGTGCCAGCAGCCAAGACGAGACTAGGAGCTACGAGCAGTACTTC. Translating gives CASSQDETRSYEQYF.

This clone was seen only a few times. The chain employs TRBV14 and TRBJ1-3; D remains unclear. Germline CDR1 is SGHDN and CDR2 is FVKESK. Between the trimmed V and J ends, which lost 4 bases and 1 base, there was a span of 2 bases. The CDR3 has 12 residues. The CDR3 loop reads CASSPSGNTIYF. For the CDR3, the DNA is TGTGCCAGCAGCCCATCTGGAAACACCATATATTTT.

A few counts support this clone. The CDR3 sequence: CASSRRGGAFF. CDR3 DNA: TGTGCCAGTAGTAGGAGGGGGGGAGCTTTCTTT. The chain recombines TRBV19 with TRBJ1-1, with D possibly being TRBD1 (6 bases). CDR1 is LNHDA and CDR2 is SQIVND in the germline V gene (reference sequence). This CDR3 spans 11 amino acids. Trimming removed 4 bases at V and 10 bases at J, with 10 bases between.

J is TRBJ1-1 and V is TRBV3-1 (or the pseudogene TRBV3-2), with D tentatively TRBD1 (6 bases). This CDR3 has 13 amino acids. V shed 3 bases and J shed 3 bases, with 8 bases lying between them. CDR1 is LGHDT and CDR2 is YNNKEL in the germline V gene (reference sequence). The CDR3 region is CASSQGADTEAFF. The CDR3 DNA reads TGTGCCAGCAGCCAGGGGGCGGACACTGAAGCTTTCTTT.

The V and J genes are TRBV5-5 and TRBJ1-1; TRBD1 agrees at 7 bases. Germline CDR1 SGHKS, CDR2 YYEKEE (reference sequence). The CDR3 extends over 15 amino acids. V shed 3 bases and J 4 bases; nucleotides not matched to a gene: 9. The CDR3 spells CASSYYDRVGTEAFF. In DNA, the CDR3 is TGTGCCAGCAGCTACTACGACAGGGTTGGCACTGAAGCTTTCTTT.

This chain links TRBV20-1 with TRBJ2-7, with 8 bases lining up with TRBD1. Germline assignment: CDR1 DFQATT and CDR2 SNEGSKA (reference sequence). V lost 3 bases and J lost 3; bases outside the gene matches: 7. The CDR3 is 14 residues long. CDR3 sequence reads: CSASTGGGGYEQYF. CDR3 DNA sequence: TGCAGTGCTAGTACAGGGGGTGGGGGCTACGAGCAGTACTTC.

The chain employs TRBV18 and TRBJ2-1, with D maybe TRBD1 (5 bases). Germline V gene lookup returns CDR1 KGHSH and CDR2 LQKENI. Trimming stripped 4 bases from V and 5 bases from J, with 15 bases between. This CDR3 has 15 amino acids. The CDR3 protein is CASSRGQRLNNEQFF. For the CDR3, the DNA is TGTGCCAGCTCACGAGGACAAAGACTTAACAATGAGCAGTTCTTC.

CDR3 coding DNA: TGTGCCAGCAGTTACGGACAGGGGAATCCTTATGGCTACACCTTC. Its protein is CASSYGQGNPYGYTF. The V call is TRBV6-5, the J call TRBJ1-2, with 9 nucleotides matching TRBD1. Germline V gene data show CDR1 as MNHEY and CDR2 as SVGAGI. The CDR3 runs to 15 residues. V shed 2 bases, J shed 5 bases, and the junction held 6 bases outside the gene matches.

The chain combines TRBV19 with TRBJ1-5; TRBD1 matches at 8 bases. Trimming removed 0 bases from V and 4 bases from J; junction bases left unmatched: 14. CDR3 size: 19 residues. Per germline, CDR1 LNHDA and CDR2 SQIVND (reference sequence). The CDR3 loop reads CASSIDPALQGARNQPQHF. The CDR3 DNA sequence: TGTGCCAGTAGTATAGATCCGGCGCTCCAGGGGGCGCGTAATCAGCCCCAGCATTTT.

The chain's CDR3 is CASSPLYRGELFF. In DNA, the CDR3 is TGTGCCAGCAGCCCACTATATCGTGGGGAGCTGTTTTTT. This chain joins TRBV5-5 and TRBJ2-2; no definite D call. Per germline, CDR1 SGHKS and CDR2 YYEKEE (reference sequence). The CDR3 is 13 residues long. The V end lost 4 bases, the J end lost 8 bases, and 12 bases lay between the germline ends.

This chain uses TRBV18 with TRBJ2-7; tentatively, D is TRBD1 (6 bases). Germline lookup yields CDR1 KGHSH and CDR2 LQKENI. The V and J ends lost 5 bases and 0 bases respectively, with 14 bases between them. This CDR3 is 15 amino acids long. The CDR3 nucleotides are TGTGCCAGCTCAGCAGGACAGACCGTCTCCTACGAGCAGTACTTC. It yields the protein CASSAGQTVSYEQYF. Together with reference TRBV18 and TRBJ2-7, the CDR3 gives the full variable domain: NAGVMQNPRHLVRRRGQEARLRCSPMKGHSHVYWYRQLPEEGLKFMVYLQKENIIDESGMPKERFSAEFPKEGPSILRIQQVVRGDSAAYFCASSAGQTVSYEQYFGPGTRLTVT.

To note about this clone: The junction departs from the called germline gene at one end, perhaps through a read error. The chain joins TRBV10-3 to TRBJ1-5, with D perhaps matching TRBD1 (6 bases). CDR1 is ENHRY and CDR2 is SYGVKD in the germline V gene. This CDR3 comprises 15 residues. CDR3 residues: CAIGEGVGANQPQHF. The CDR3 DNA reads TGTGCCATCGGTGAGGGGGTGGGGGCCAATCAGCCCCAGCATTTT.

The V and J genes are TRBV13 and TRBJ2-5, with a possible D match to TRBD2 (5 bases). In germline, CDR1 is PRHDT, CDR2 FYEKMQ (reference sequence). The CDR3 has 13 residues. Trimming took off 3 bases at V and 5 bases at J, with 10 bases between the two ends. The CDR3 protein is CASSFPSSETQYF. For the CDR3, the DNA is TGTGCCAGCAGCTTCCCTAGCTCGGAGACCCAGTACTTC.